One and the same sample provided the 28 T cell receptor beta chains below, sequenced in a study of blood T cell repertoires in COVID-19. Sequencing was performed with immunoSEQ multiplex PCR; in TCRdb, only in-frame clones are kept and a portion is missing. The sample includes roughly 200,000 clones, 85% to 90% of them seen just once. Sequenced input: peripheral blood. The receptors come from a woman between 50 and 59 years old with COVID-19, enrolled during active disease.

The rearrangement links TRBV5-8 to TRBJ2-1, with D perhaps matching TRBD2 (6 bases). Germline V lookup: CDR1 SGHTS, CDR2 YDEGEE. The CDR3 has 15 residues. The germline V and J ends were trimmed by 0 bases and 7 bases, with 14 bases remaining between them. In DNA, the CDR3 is TGTGCCAGCAGCTTGGTAGGGAGGTCGGGGAATGAGCAGTTCTTC. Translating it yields CASSLVGRSGNEQFF. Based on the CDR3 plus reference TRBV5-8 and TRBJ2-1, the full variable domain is EAGVTQSPTHLIKTRGQQATLRCSPISGHTSVYWYQQALGLGLQFLLWYDEGEERNRGNFPPRFSGRQFPNYSSELNVNALELEDSALYLCASSLVGRSGNEQFFGPGTRLTVL.

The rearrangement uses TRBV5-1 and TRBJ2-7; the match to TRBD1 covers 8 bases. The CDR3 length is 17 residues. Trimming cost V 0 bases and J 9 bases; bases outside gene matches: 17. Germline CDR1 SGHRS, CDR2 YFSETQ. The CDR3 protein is CASSLAVGQVGVSGQYF. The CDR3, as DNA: TGCGCCAGCAGCTTGGCCGTGGGACAGGTCGGGGTTTCGGGGCAGTACTTC.

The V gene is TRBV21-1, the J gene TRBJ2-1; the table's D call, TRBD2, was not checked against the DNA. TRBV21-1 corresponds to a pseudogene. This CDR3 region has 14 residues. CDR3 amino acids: CASKPAGDYNEQFF. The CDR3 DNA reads TGTGCCAGCAAGCCAGCGGGGGACTACAATGAGCAGTTCTTC.

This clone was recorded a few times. The CDR3 region is CASSRDRGTDGYTF. CDR3 sequence (DNA): TGTGCCAGCAGCCGGGACAGGGGGACAGATGGCTACACCTTC. This sequence joins TRBV2 and TRBJ1-2; 11 bases match TRBD1. This CDR3 comprises 14 residues. With V trimmed by 6 bases and J by 6 bases, 6 bases remained unmatched. Per the germline V gene, CDR1 is SNHLY and CDR2 is FYNNEI.

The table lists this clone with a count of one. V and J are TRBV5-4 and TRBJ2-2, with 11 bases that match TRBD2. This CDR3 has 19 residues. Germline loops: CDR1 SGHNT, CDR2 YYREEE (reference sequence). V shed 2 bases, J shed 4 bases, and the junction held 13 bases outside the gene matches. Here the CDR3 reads CASSLAGLAGGRRTGELFF. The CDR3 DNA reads TGTGCCAGCAGCTTAGCGGGGCTAGCGGGGGGAAGGCGCACCGGGGAGCTGTTTTTT.

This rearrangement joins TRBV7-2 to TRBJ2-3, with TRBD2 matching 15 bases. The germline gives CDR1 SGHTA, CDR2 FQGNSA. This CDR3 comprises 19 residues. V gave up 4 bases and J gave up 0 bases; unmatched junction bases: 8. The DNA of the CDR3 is TGTGCCAGCAGCTCCGGACTAGCGGGGGGGCGACTAAGCACAGATACGCAGTATTTT. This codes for CASSSGLAGGRLSTDTQYF.

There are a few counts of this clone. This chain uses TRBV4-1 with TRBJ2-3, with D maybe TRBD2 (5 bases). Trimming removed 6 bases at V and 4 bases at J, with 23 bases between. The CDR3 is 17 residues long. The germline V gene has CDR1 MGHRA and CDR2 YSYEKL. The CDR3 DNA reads TGCGCCAGCAGTGCCCAGGTGGTAGCGTTCGGGGCAGATACGCAGTATTTT. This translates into CASSAQVVAFGADTQYF.

In DNA form, the CDR3 reads TGTGCCTGGAGTACCAGACAGGGAAGAACTGAAGCTTTCTTT. It yields the protein CAWSTRQGRTEAFF. The genes are TRBV30 and TRBJ1-1; 7 bases map to TRBD1. Germline CDR1 and CDR2: GTSNPN and SVGIG (reference sequence). V shed 2 bases, J shed 5 bases, and the junction held 8 bases outside the gene matches. The CDR3 is 14 residues long.

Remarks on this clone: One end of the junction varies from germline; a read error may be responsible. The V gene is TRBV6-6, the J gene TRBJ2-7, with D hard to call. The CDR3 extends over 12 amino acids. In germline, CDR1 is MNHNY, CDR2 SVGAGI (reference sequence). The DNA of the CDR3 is TGTGCCAGCAGTTCCGAACCGGCCCCAGAGGACTTC. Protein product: CASSSEPAPEDF.

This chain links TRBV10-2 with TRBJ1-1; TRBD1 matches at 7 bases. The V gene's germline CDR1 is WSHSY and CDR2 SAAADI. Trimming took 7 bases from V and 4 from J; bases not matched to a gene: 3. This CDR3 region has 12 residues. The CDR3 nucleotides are TGCGCCAGCACGGGACAGTTCACTGAAGCTTTCTTT. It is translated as CASTGQFTEAFF.

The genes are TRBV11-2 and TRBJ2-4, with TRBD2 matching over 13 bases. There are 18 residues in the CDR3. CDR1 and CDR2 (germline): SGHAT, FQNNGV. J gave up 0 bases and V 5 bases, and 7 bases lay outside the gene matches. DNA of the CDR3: TGTGCCAGCAGCGGCACTAGCGGGGGGGCATTAGCCAAAAACATTCAGTACTTC. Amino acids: CASSGTSGGALAKNIQYF.

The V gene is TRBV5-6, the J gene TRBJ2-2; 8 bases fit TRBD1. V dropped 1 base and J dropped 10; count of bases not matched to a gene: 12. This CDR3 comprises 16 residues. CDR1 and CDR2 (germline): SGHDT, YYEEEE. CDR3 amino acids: CASSLRRTGWKVELFF. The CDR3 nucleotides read TGTGCCAGCAGCTTGAGAAGGACAGGGTGGAAAGTGGAGCTGTTTTTT.

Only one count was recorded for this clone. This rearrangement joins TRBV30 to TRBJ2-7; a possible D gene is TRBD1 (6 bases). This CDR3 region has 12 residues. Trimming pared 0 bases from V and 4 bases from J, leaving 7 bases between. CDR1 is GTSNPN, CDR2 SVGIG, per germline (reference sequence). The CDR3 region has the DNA TGTGCCTGGAGTGTAGGGGGATACGAGCAGTACTTC. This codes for CAWSVGGYEQYF.

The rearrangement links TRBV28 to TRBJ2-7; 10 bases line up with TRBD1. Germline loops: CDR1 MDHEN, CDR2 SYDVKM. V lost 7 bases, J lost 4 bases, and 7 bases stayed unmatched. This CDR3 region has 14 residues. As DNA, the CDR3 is TGTGCCAGCACCGCGGGACAGGGGTCTTACGAGCAGTACGTC. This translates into CASTAGQGSYEQYV.

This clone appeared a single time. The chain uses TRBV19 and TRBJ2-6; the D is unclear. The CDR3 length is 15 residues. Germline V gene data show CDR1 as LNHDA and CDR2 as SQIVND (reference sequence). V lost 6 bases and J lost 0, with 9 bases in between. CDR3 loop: CASRPTSSGANVLTF. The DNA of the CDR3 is TGTGCCAGTAGGCCCACAAGCTCTGGGGCCAACGTCCTGACTTTC. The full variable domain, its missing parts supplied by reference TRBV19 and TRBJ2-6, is DGGITQSPKYLFRKEGQNVTLSCEQNLNHDAMYWYRQDPGQGLRLIYYSQIVNDFQKGDIAEGYSVSREKKESFPLTVTSAQKNPTAFYLCASRPTSSGANVLTFGAGSRLTVL.

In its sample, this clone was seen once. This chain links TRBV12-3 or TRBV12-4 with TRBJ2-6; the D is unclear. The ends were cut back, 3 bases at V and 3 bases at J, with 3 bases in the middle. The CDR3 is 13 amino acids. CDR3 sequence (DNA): TGTGCCAGCAGTTTCGTTGGGGCCAACGTCCTGACTTTC. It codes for CASSFVGANVLTF.

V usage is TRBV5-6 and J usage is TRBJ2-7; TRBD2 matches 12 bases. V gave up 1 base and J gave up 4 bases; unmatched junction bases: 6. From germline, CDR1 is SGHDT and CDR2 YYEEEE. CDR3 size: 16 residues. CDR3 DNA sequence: TGTGCCAGCAGCTTGTTGGGGACTAGCGGGCATTACGAGCAGTACGTC. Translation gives CASSLLGTSGHYEQYV.

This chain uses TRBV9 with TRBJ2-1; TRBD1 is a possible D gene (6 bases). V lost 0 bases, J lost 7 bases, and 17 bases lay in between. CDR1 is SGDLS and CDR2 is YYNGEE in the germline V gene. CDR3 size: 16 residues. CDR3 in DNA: TGTGCCAGCAGCGTAGATGGCAGGGGCTCCTCGAATGAGCAGTTCTTC. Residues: CASSVDGRGSSNEQFF.

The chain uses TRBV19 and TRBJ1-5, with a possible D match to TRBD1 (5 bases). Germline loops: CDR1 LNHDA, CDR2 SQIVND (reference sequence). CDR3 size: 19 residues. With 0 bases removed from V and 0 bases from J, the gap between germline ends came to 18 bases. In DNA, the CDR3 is TGTGCCAGTAGTATAGATCGGGGGGGGTCTGGACATAGCAATCAGCCCCAGCATTTT. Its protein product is CASSIDRGGSGHSNQPQHF.

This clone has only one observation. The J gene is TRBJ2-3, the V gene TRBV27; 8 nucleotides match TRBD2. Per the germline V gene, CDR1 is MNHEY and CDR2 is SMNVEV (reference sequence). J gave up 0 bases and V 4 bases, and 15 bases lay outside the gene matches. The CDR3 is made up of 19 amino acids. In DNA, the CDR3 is TGTGCCAGCAGTTCCTACCGGACTAGCAGTAGTCGAAGCACAGATACGCAGTATTTT. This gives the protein CASSSYRTSSSRSTDTQYF.

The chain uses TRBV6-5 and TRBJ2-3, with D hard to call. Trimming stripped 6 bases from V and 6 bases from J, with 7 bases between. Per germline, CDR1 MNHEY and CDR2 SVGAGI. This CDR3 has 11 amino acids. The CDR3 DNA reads TGTGCCAGCAGCTCCGGGGATACGCAGTATTTT. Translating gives CASSSGDTQYF.

CDR3 nucleotide sequence: TGCAGCGTTGAGGACAGAACACAAGAGACCCAGTACTTC. Its translation is CSVEDRTQETQYF. The chain recombines TRBV29-1 with TRBJ2-5; D might be TRBD1 (6 bases). Per the germline V gene, CDR1 is SQVTM and CDR2 is ANQGSEA. The V end was cut by 3 bases, the J end by 2 bases, with 10 bases between. The CDR3 spans 13 residues.

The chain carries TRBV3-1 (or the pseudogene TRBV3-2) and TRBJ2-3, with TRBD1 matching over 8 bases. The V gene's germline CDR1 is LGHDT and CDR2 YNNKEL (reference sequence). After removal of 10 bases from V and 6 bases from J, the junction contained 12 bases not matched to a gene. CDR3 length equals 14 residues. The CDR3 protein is CAIPDREVGDTQYF. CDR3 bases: TGTGCCATCCCGGACAGGGAAGTCGGGGATACGCAGTATTTT.

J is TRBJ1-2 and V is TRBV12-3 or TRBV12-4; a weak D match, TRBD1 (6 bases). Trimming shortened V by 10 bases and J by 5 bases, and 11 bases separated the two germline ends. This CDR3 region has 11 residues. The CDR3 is CAIHGQYGYTF. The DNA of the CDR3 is TGTGCCATCCACGGACAGTATGGCTACACCTTC.

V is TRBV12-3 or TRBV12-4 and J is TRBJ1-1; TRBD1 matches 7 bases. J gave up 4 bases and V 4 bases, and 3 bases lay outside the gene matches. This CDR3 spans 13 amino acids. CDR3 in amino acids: CASSSSGGTEAFF. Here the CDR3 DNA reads TGTGCCAGCAGTTCCTCAGGGGGCACTGAAGCTTTCTTT.

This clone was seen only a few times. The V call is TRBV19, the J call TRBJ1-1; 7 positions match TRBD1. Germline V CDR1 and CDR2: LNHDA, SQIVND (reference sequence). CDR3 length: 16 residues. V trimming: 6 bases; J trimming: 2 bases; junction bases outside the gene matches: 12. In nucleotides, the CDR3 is TGTGCCAGTAGCGAGACAGGGAGGCGGAGAAACACTGAAGCTTTCTTT. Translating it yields CASSETGRRRNTEAFF.

The CDR3 spells CASSSDRVDEKLFF. CDR3 nucleotide sequence: TGCGCCAGCAGCTCGGACAGGGTCGATGAAAAACTGTTTTTT. This chain joins TRBV5-1 and TRBJ1-4, with 8 bases aligning to TRBD1. The length of the CDR3 is 14 residues. V was clipped by 3 bases and J by 6 bases; unmatched bases: 4. Germline V gives CDR1 SGHRS, CDR2 YFSETQ.

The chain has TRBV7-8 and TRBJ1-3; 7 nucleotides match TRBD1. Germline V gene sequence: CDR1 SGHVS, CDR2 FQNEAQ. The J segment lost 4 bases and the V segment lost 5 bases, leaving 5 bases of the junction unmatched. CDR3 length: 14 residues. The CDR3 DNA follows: TGTGCCAGCAGCCCGACAGGGCAAGGAAACACCATATATTTT. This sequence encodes CASSPTGQGNTIYF.